The sequence of this T cell receptor (beta chain) was determined in a study of Ad26.COV2.S vaccination and SARS-CoV-2 variants. Background on the study: As a participant in COV1001, the donor was in the Ad26.COV2.S trial arm.

This clone was seen only a few times. Its antigen remains unknown. Study outcomes and limitations: There was reportedly substantial breadth in spike-specific CD8+ and CD4+ T cell responses after vaccination. Non-spike TCR breadth did not differ much between vaccine and placebo recipients.

Treatment defined: approximately 18 received Ad26.COV2.S at low or high dose, single or two shots; a few received placebo; per-sample allocation not given. Sampling occurred on day 63 after the first vaccine or placebo injection. SARS-CoV-2 spike from the Wuhan strain was encoded by the vaccine, an Ad26 vector. Data came from immunoSEQ multiplex PCR; TCRdb stores just in-frame clones and leaves some out. The table includes some 500,000 clones, 89% detected once. The sequenced sample was peripheral blood, obtained in a trial of Ad26.COV2.S vaccine versus placebo. This sequence was found in a person between 18 and 59 years old who received the Ad26.COV2.S COVID-19 vaccine or a placebo.

In DNA, the CDR3 is TGCGCCAGCGGACAGGGGTCTGATGAGCAGTTCTTC. Its translation: CASGQGSDEQFF. The chain joins TRBV5-1 to TRBJ2-1, with 9 bases aligning to TRBD1. The CDR3 has 12 amino acids. The germline gives CDR1 SGHRS, CDR2 YFSETQ. The J segment lost 8 bases and the V segment lost 7 bases, leaving 4 bases of the junction unmatched. Together with reference TRBV5-1 and TRBJ2-1, the CDR3 gives the full variable domain: KAGVTQTPRYLIKTRGQQVTLSCSPISGHRSVSWYQQTPGQGLQFLFEYFSETQRNKGNFPGRFSGRQFSNSRSEMNVSTLELGDSALYLCASGQGSDEQFFGPGTRLTVL.